The next 29 T cell receptor beta chains were all read from a single sample in a study of T cells after yellow fever vaccination. Using its own MiXCR run on the 5' RACE reads, TCRdb lists one record per CDR3 protein. The table lists roughly 300,000 distinct CDR3 sequences, 6.5% to 8.5% of them singletons. Sample: PBMCs, taken more than 40 days after the first yellow fever vaccination. The receptors were gathered from a man aged 18 to 30 who received the YFV17D yellow fever vaccine.

This clonotype was counted at least ten times. The chain carries TRBV3-1 and TRBJ2-2; D ambiguous. The V gene lost 0 bases and the J gene lost 5 bases, with 7 bases spanning the gap. This CDR3 region has 14 residues. From germline, CDR1 is LGHDT and CDR2 YNNKEL (reference sequence). CDR3 DNA sequence: TGTGCCAGCAGCCAAGATATCCAAACCGGGGAGCTGTTTTTT. This codes for CASSQDIQTGELFF.

A few counts support this clonotype. The chain employs TRBV4-3 and TRBJ2-3; no reliable D call. Germline values: CDR1 LGHNA, CDR2 YSLEER. The CDR3 covers 15 residues. V was clipped by 2 bases and J by 1 base, with 10 bases between them. CDR3 in amino acids: CASSQRRAGTDTQYF. In DNA, the CDR3 is TGCGCCAGCAGCCAACGAAGGGCGGGCACAGATACGCAGTATTTT.

This clonotype occurred many times. V and J are TRBV3-1 and TRBJ1-2; D remains unclear. V was trimmed by 1 base and J by 8 bases, leaving 17 bases between them. This CDR3 is built from 15 residues. CDR1 and CDR2 from the germline V gene are LGHDT and YNNKEL (reference sequence). This CDR3 reads CASSQVSTKHDGYTF. In DNA, the CDR3 is TGTGCCAGCAGCCAAGTTAGTACGAAACACGACGGCTACACCTTC.

Only a few counts were recorded for this clonotype. V gene TRBV4-2 combines with J gene TRBJ1-5; D is undetermined. Per germline, CDR1 LGHNA and CDR2 YNFKEQ. With 0 bases removed from V and 6 bases from J, the gap between germline ends came to 18 bases. This CDR3 is built from 17 residues. Here the CDR3 reads CASSQELVWRVAQPQHF. CDR3 sequence (DNA): TGTGCCAGCAGCCAAGAGCTCGTGTGGCGGGTGGCTCAGCCCCAGCATTTT.

This clonotype was seen many times. The gene calls are TRBV5-1 and TRBJ2-2; D is perhaps TRBD1 (6 bases). The CDR3 has 14 amino acids. Per germline, CDR1 SGHRS and CDR2 YFSETQ. V gave up 6 bases and J gave up 2 bases, with 11 bases separating them. CDR3 loop: CASTQGSNTGELFF. The CDR3 DNA is TGCGCCAGCACGCAGGGGTCAAACACCGGGGAGCTGTTTTTT.

There are many counts of this clonotype. The V and J genes are TRBV6-4 and TRBJ2-3, with 11 bases lining up with TRBD2. V was pared by 10 bases and J by 6 bases, with 27 bases of the junction left unmatched. Germline values: CDR1 MRHNA, CDR2 SNTAGT. The CDR3 totals 20 residues. The CDR3 loop reads CATARKDGRLSGGAADTQYF. CDR3 DNA: TGTGCCACCGCACGGAAGGACGGTCGACTTAGCGGGGGGGCAGCGGATACGCAGTATTTT.

The V call is TRBV6-1, the J call TRBJ2-7, with TRBD1 identical over 10 bases. From germline, CDR1 is MNHNS and CDR2 SASEGT. The CDR3 totals 15 residues. V was clipped by 7 bases and J by 12 bases; unmatched bases: 18. This chain's CDR3 is CASTAPLLGTGVRYF. CDR3 bases: TGTGCCAGCACCGCGCCCCTTTTAGGGACAGGGGTGAGGTACTTC.

This clonotype was counted a few times. V usage is TRBV3-1 and J usage is TRBJ2-6; D possibly corresponds to TRBD1 (5 bases). This CDR3 is built from 13 residues. Germline assignment: CDR1 LGHDT and CDR2 YNNKEL (reference sequence). Trimming shortened V by 8 bases and J by 1 base, and 6 bases separated the two germline ends. DNA for the CDR3: TGTGCCAGCGCAGGGTCTGGGGCCAACGTCCTGACTTTC. Amino acids: CASAGSGANVLTF.

There are many counts of this clonotype. The chain has TRBV6-1 and TRBJ2-1; 7 nucleotides match TRBD1. The CDR3 consists of 13 residues. The germline V gene has CDR1 MNHNS and CDR2 SASEGT. Trimming at V came to 5 bases and at J to 8 bases, leaving 6 bases not matched to a gene. Here the CDR3 DNA reads TGTGCCAGCAGTACCCCTACAGGGGATGAGCAGTTCTTC. Its protein product is CASSTPTGDEQFF.

The rearrangement joins TRBV9 to TRBJ2-1; D is unclear. This CDR3 has 12 residues. The germline CDR1 and CDR2 sequences are SGDLS and YYNGEE. V gave up 3 bases and J gave up 8 bases, with 9 bases separating them. CDR3 in DNA: TGTGCCAGCAGCGACGGATCGGATGAGCAGTTCTTC. Its translation: CASSDGSDEQFF.

A few counts support this clonotype. CDR3 sequence: CASSQIQANYPMNTEAFF. CDR3 DNA sequence: TGCGCCAGCAGCCAAATCCAGGCCAATTACCCCATGAACACTGAAGCTTTCTTT. V gene TRBV4-3 combines with J gene TRBJ1-1; D unresolved. The V gene lost 2 bases and the J gene lost 0 bases, with 19 bases spanning the gap. The CDR3 is 18 amino acids. Germline V gives CDR1 LGHNA, CDR2 YSLEER.

The genes are TRBV12-3 or TRBV12-4 and TRBJ2-6, with 9 bases matching TRBD1. V lost 5 bases, J lost 3 bases, and 8 bases stayed unmatched. This CDR3 has 17 amino acids. CDR3 loop: CASSADRGWFGANVLTF. CDR3 coding DNA: TGTGCCAGCAGTGCCGACAGGGGGTGGTTTGGGGCCAACGTCCTGACTTTC.

This clonotype occurred a few times. The CDR3 is CASREGQGEFDEKLFF. The CDR3, as DNA: TGTGCCAGCAGAGAGGGACAGGGGGAGTTTGATGAAAAACTGTTTTTT. V usage is TRBV12-3 or TRBV12-4 and J usage is TRBJ1-4; 11 nucleotides match TRBD1. This CDR3 is 16 amino acids long. V was clipped by 6 bases and J by 6 bases; unmatched bases: 9.

This clonotype was counted a few times. This chain connects TRBV7-3 to TRBJ2-3; no reliable D call. Germline V gene data show CDR1 as SGHTA and CDR2 as FQGTGA. CDR3 length: 13 residues. V gave up 5 bases and J gave up 7 bases, with 13 bases separating them. This CDR3 reads CASSATARHTQYF. The CDR3 bases are TGTGCCAGCAGCGCGACGGCCCGACATACGCAGTATTTT.

The rearrangement links TRBV4-1 to TRBJ2-7; no firm D call. The germline V gene has CDR1 MGHRA and CDR2 YSYEKL. The CDR3 totals 14 residues. The V end was cut by 0 bases, the J end by 2 bases, with 8 bases between. The DNA for the CDR3 is TGCGCCAGCAGCCAAGATCTTGGAACCTACGAGCAGTACTTC. Its protein product is CASSQDLGTYEQYF.

This clonotype came up a few times. The chain has TRBV20-1 and TRBJ1-1; TRBD1 is a possible D gene (5 bases). Trimming cost V 1 base and J 1 base, with 10 bases left between them. Germline assignment: CDR1 DFQATT and CDR2 SNEGSKA (reference sequence). This CDR3 is 14 amino acids long. CDR3 nucleotide sequence: TGCAGTGCTAGAGGGGGGAGTACGAACACTGAAGCTTTCTTT. Translating it yields CSARGGSTNTEAFF.

This clonotype was seen a handful of times. The V gene is TRBV7-3, the J gene TRBJ2-3; 7 bases are a match to TRBD1. V shed 5 bases, J shed 3 bases, and the junction held 5 bases outside the gene matches. Germline V gene data show CDR1 as SGHTA and CDR2 as FQGTGA. CDR3 length: 14 amino acids. This CDR3 is CASSRGQWTDTQYF. In DNA form, the CDR3 reads TGTGCCAGCAGCAGGGGACAGTGGACAGATACGCAGTATTTT.

There are a few counts of this clonotype. This chain links TRBV10-3 with TRBJ2-5, with D perhaps TRBD1 (6 bases). This CDR3 region has 11 residues. Germline V gene data show CDR1 as ENHRY and CDR2 as SYGVKD. Deletions cut 10 bases from V and 5 bases from J, with 11 bases between. For the CDR3, the DNA is TGTGCCACGTACAGGGTGGAGACCCAGTACTTC. Its translation is CATYRVETQYF.

The chain couples TRBV19 to TRBJ1-1; perhaps TRBD1 as D (6 bases). The CDR3 extends over 13 amino acids. V lost 7 bases and J 3 bases, leaving 12 bases between the germline ends. Germline CDR1 reads LNHDA; CDR2 reads SQIVND (reference sequence). For the CDR3, the DNA is TGTGCCAGTACTTACAGGGTAGACACTGAAGCTTTCTTT. As protein: CASTYRVDTEAFF.

At least ten counts were recorded for this clonotype. The chain combines TRBV5-1 with TRBJ2-5; 8 bases are shared with TRBD2. CDR1 and CDR2 (germline): SGHRS, YFSETQ. The CDR3 totals 15 residues. V dropped 3 bases and J dropped 3; count of bases not matched to a gene: 7. This chain's CDR3 is CASSSIGLAEETQYF. CDR3 sequence (DNA): TGCGCCAGCAGCTCCATAGGACTAGCTGAAGAGACCCAGTACTTC.

V and J are TRBV20-1 and TRBJ2-5; D is perhaps TRBD2 (6 bases). The CDR3 contains 12 residues. Germline values: CDR1 DFQATT, CDR2 SNEGSKA (reference sequence). V was shortened by 6 bases and J by 5 bases, with 13 bases between the two germline ends. The CDR3 nucleotides are TGCAGTGCCAAGACTAGTGCCGAGACCCAGTACTTC. Translating it yields CSAKTSAETQYF.

This clonotype showed up just a few times. This chain's CDR3 is CASSFPGQGVDEQYF. As DNA, the CDR3 is TGTGCCAGCAGTTTTCCCGGACAGGGTGTCGACGAGCAGTACTTC. The rearrangement links TRBV12-3 or TRBV12-4 to TRBJ2-7, with 8 bases fitting TRBD1. The V and J ends lost 3 bases and 5 bases, in that order; junction bases with no gene match: 9. The CDR3 is made up of 15 amino acids.

This clonotype was seen only a few times. The V gene is TRBV30, the J gene TRBJ2-7; TRBD1 is a possible D gene (5 bases). Germline V gene data show CDR1 as GTSNPN and CDR2 as SVGIG (reference sequence). This CDR3 is built from 13 residues. Trimming cost V 1 base and J 4 bases, with 11 bases left between them. In DNA form, the CDR3 reads TGTGCCTGGAGTGAAGGGGCTTCGTACGAGCAGTACTTC. Amino acids: CAWSEGASYEQYF.

This clonotype was seen more than once but under ten times. This chain links TRBV4-1 with TRBJ1-1; TRBD1 might be the D (6 bases). The CDR3 sequence is 14 residues long. V gave up 4 bases and J gave up 5 bases, with 14 bases separating them. CDR1 is MGHRA and CDR2 is YSYEKL in the germline V gene. CDR3 loop: CASSPGRGGTEAFF. For the CDR3, the DNA is TGCGCCAGCAGCCCAGGGAGGGGGGGGACTGAAGCTTTCTTT.

The rearrangement joins TRBV4-2 to TRBJ1-2; D possibly corresponds to TRBD1 (5 bases). V dropped 1 base and J dropped 7 bases, with 10 bases sitting between them. Per germline, CDR1 LGHNA and CDR2 YNFKEQ. This CDR3 has 13 residues. The CDR3 loop reads CASSQGPGGGYTF. The CDR3 nucleotides read TGTGCCAGCAGCCAAGGACCGGGGGGTGGCTACACCTTC.

The V gene is TRBV18, the J gene TRBJ2-7, with TRBD1 matching 9 bases. Germline V gives CDR1 KGHSH, CDR2 LQKENI. The length of the CDR3 is 14 residues. V lost 6 bases to trimming and J lost 4 bases; unmatched junction nucleotides: 7. CDR3 coding DNA: TGTGCCAGCTCTCCGGACAGGGGCAGGTACGAGCAGTACGTC. Its protein product is CASSPDRGRYEQYV.

This clonotype was seen at least ten times. The V call is TRBV21-1, the J call TRBJ2-7; TRBD1 reflects the table's D call only, with no check against the DNA. TRBV21-1 is given as a pseudogene. The CDR3 is 16 amino acids. The CDR3 DNA reads TGTGCCAGCAGCAAAGCGCTTGGGGACAGGGCGCACGAGCAGTACGTC. This codes for CASSKALGDRAHEQYV.

This clonotype was detected a few times. The chain combines TRBV5-1 with TRBJ1-1; 7 bases line up with TRBD1. The CDR3 loop spans 14 amino acids. Germline-derived CDR1 and CDR2 are SGHRS and YFSETQ. V shed 4 bases, J shed 0 bases, and the junction held 3 bases outside the gene matches. CDR3 sequence reads: CASSEGQVNTEAFF. CDR3 coding DNA: TGCGCCAGCAGCGAAGGACAGGTGAACACTGAAGCTTTCTTT.

The V and J genes are TRBV12-3 or TRBV12-4 and TRBJ1-5, with D hard to call. V gave up 0 bases and J gave up 4 bases, with 4 bases separating them. This CDR3 has 13 amino acids. This CDR3 is CASSLALNQPQHF. CDR3 DNA: TGTGCCAGCAGTTTAGCGCTAAATCAGCCCCAGCATTTT.